This TCR beta chain came from a study of cytotoxic CD8 clonotypes in ibrutinib-treated CLL. The CDR3 consists of 13 residues. Germline CDR1 is KGHSH and CDR2 is LQKENI. The trim removed 8 bases at V and 1 base at J, leaving 4 bases unmatched. Depth targeted 1 in 200,000 to 1 in 1 million T cells, averaging around 10x coverage per clonotype. Profiled with immunoSEQ multiplex PCR; TCRdb holds only in-frame clones, not every one. The table includes roughly 150,000 clones, more than 80% detected once. Study-wide results and limits: Rising at ibrutinib response, clonality subsequently fell back toward baseline at progression. Lymph node repertoires were not studied, and sampling times were unmatched.

Concerning this clone itself: Its antigen is unidentified.

The origin of this receptor is a human donor with chronic lymphocytic leukemia. The chain carries TRBV18 and TRBJ2-5; the match to TRBD1 covers 7 bases. The sequencing used PBMCs, collected after 24 months of ibrutinib treatment. The CDR3 DNA is TGTGCCAGCCGGGACAGCCTCCAAGAGACCCAGTACTTC. Encoded protein: CASRDSLQETQYF.